Detailed here is one TCR beta chain. The target antigen is unknown. Template switching (which added a universal primer site) was used, and cDNA carried unique molecular identifiers. In TCRdb, the 5' RACE reads were re-called with MiXCR into one record per CDR3 protein. Counted here are about 220,000 distinct CDR3 sequences, approximately 6.8% occurring once; the ten biggest clones make up over 5%. This CDR3 region has 17 residues. Germline V CDR1 and CDR2: SGDLS, YYNGEE. V lost 2 bases and J lost 5; bases outside the gene matches: 7. This sample is part of a study of identical twins. Findings and caveats of the study: In zero-insertion analyses, partial confounding could arise from invariant MAIT and iNKT cells. Twin-shared out-of-frame alpha sequences showed excess low generation probability.

These data also formed part of another study, on yellow fever vaccine responses in identical twins. This second report adds: Twins' vaccine T cell response reportedly gave the appearance of partial convergence and partial personalization.

V is TRBV9 and J is TRBJ2-2, with 12 bases identical to TRBD2. The sequence came from a woman aged 18-29 years in good health. The material sequenced was CD8+ T cells sorted from blood. The CDR3 loop is CASSVKGLAGYTGELFF. Here the CDR3 DNA reads TGTGCCAGCAGCGTGAAAGGACTAGCGGGGTATACCGGGGAGCTGTTTTTT.